This T cell receptor beta chain was found in a study of CD4 T cells in relation to SARS-CoV-2 and coronaviruses. Generated by immunoSEQ multiplex PCR, the TCRdb table keeps only in-frame clones and is missing some. The sample lists about 36,000 clones, roughly 80% occurring once. As regards this clone: The antigen remains unidentified.

Trimming at V came to 2 bases and at J to 1 base, leaving 5 bases not matched to a gene. CDR3 size: 16 residues. From germline, CDR1 is MNHEY and CDR2 SVGAGI. This TCR came from an adult with COVID-19. Input material: naive CD4+ T cells from PBMCs, cultured in vitro. The subset here: naive CD4+ T cells isolated by negative enrichment. This chain joins TRBV6-5 and TRBJ2-1; 7 nucleotides match TRBD2. The CDR3 bases are TGTGCCAGCAGTTACGTTGGGCGGGAGTCCTACAATGAGCAGTTCTTC. Protein product: CASSYVGRESYNEQFF.